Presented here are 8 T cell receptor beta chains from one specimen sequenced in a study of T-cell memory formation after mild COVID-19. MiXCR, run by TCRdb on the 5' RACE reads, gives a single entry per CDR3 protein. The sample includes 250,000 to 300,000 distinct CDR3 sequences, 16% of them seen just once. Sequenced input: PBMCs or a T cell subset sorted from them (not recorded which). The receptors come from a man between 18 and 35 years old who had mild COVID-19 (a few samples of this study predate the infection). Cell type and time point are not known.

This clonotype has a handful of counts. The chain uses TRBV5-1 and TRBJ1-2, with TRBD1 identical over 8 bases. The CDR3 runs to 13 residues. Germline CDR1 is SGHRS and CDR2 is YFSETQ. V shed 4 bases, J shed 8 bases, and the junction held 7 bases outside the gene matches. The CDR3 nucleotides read TGCGCCAGCAGCCTGACAGGGGTGGAAGGCTACACCTTC. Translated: CASSLTGVEGYTF.

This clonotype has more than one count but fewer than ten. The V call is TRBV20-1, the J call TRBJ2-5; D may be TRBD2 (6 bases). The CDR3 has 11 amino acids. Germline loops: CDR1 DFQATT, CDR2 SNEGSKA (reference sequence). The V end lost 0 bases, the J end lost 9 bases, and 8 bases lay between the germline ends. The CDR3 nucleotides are TGCAGTGCTAGAGATAGGGAGGCCCAGTACTTC. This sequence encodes CSARDREAQYF.

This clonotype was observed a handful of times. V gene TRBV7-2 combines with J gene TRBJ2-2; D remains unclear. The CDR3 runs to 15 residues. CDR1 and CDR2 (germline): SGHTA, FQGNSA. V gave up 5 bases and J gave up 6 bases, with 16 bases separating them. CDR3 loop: CASSLFMGRSGELFF. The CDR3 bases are TGTGCCAGCAGCCTATTCATGGGTCGGTCCGGGGAGCTGTTTTTT.

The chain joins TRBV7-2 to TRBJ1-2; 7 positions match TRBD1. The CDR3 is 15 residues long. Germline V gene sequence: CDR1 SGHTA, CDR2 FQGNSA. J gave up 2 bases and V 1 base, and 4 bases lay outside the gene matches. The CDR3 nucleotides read TGTGCCAGCAGCTTAGTTCAGACAGGGAACTATGGCTACACCTTC. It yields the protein CASSLVQTGNYGYTF.

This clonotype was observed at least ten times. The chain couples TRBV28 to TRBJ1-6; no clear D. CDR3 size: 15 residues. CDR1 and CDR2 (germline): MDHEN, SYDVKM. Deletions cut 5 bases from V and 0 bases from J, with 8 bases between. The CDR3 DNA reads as TGTGCCAGCAGTCTTTTGAGCTCCTATAATTCACCCCTCCACTTT. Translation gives CASSLLSSYNSPLHF.

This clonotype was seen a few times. CDR3 nucleotides: TGTGCCAGCAGCCTCAACATAGCGGGCGCAGATACGCAGTATTTT. Translating it yields CASSLNIAGADTQYF. This chain uses TRBV7-2 with TRBJ2-3, with 7 bases matching TRBD2. Trimming at V came to 5 bases and at J to 4 bases, leaving 9 bases not matched to a gene. CDR1 is SGHTA and CDR2 is FQGNSA in the germline V gene. This CDR3 is built from 15 residues.

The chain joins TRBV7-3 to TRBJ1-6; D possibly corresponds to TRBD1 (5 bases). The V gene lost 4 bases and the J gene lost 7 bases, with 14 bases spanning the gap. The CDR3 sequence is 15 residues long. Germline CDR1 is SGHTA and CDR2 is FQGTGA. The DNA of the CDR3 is TGTGCCAGCAGCTCTGCCGGGGGGAGGAATTCACCCCTCCACTTT. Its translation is CASSSAGGRNSPLHF.

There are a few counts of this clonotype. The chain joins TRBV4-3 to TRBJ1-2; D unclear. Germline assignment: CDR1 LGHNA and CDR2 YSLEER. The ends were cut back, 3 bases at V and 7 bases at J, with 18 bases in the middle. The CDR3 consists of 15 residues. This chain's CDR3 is CASSQHDVFPIGYTF. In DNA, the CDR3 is TGCGCCAGCAGCCAGCACGACGTATTCCCCATTGGCTACACCTTC.